This T cell receptor (beta chain) stems from a study of T cell changes during pregnancy in multiple sclerosis. Only in-frame clones appear in the TCRdb table, and some are missing; sequencing was by immunoSEQ multiplex PCR. The sample holds some 87,000 clones, roughly 92% seen once. V lost 6 bases, J lost 0 bases, and 12 bases lay in between. Germline V gene sequence: CDR1 LNHDA, CDR2 SQIVND (reference sequence). This CDR3 region has 15 residues. This chain links TRBV19 with TRBJ1-5, with D perhaps matching TRBD1 (5 bases). The receptor's source is a female donor with multiple sclerosis, enrolled in a pregnancy study. The sample here was peripheral blood, taken in the first trimester of pregnancy. CDR3 in DNA: TGTGCCAGTAGGAGGATCGACAGTAGCAATCAGCCCCAGCATTTT. It is translated as CASRRIDSSNQPQHF.